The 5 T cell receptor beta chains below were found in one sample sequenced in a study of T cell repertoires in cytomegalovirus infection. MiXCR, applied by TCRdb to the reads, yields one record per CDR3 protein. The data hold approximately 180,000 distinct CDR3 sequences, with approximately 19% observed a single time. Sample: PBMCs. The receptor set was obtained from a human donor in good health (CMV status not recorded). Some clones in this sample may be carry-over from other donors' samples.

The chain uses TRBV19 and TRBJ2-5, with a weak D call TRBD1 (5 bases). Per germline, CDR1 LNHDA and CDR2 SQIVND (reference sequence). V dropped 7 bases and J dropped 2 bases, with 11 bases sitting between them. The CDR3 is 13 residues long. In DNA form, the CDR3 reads TGTGCCAGTAACAAGGCAGGGCAAGAGACCCAGTACTTC. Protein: CASNKAGQETQYF.

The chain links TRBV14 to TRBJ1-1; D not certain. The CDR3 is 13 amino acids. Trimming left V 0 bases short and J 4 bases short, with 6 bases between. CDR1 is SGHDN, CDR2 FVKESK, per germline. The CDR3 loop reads CASSQDRLTEAFF. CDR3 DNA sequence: TGTGCCAGCAGCCAAGATCGGCTCACTGAAGCTTTCTTT.

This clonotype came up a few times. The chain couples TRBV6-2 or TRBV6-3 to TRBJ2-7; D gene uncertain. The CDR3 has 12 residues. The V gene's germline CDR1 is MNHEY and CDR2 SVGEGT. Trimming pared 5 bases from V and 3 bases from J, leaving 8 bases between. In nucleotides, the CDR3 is TGTGCCAGCAGTCTAACCGACTACGAGCAGTACTTC. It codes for CASSLTDYEQYF.

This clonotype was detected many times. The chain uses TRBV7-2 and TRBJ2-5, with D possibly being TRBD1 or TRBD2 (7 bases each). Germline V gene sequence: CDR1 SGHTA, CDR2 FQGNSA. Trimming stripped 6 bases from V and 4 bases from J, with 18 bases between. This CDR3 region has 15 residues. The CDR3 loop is CASRSGGGGAETQYF. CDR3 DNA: TGTGCCAGCAGGTCTGGGGGAGGGGGCGCAGAGACCCAGTACTTC.

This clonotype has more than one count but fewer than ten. The CDR3 here is CSPRGPETQYF. Written as DNA, the CDR3 is TGCAGCCCCCGAGGGCCGGAGACCCAGTACTTC. The genes are TRBV20-1 and TRBJ2-5; weak D call: TRBD2 (5 bases). CDR3 length: 11 amino acids. CDR1 is DFQATT, CDR2 SNEGSKA, per germline (reference sequence).